This TCR beta chain was sequenced in a study of T cells expressing NK-cell markers. Study-wide background: With respect to HCMV, seven of the eight sequenced donors were seropositive, and one was seronegative.

Worth noting for this clonotype: Its antigen is as yet unknown.

This CDR3 region has 15 residues. CDR1 is SGHRS, CDR2 YFSETQ, per germline. For each CDR3 protein, TCRdb gives one entry from its re-call of the 5' RACE reads, without DNA. The sample shows about 300,000 distinct CDR3 sequences, and more than 3.5% sits with its ten largest clones. Broader study findings: These clonotypes also led the CD3+CD56-NKG2C+ fraction in a few donors. Of the CD8+ T cells in about 6 donors, about 1.0-7.0% belonged to dominant NKG2C+ clonotypes.

The sequencing input was blood T cells: a sorted CD56 or NKG2C T cell subset, CD4+ or CD8+ T cells, or bulk PBMC T cells (not recorded which). This TCR was recovered from a woman between 18 and 75 years old in good health. This sequence joins TRBV5-1 and TRBJ2-3; the D gene TCRdb calls, TRBD1, cannot be checked with no DNA. The CDR3 protein is CASSQRDRSTDTQYF.